This T cell receptor (beta chain) was sequenced in a study of blood T cell repertoires in COVID-19. Overall study: Acute-phase and convalescent COVID-19 samples originated in the United States, Italy and Spain. PBMCs, B-cell-depleted T cells, or T cells were the source of the cDNA or gDNA that made up the material.

In the case of this clone: Other DNA sequences of this sample code for an identical CDR3.

In the authors' workflow: The assay estimated nucleated cells by amplifying reference gene primers. Assay: immunoSEQ multiplex PCR; the TCRdb copy retains only in-frame clones and omits some. D and trimming come from the DNA, and the V and J calls and clone size come from that table. The repertoire includes 170,000 or so clones, approximately 88% of them detected once, and roughly 2.9% sits in the top ten. V gave up 2 bases and J gave up 2 bases, with 8 bases separating them. CDR1 is SGDLS and CDR2 is YYNGEE in the germline V gene. The CDR3 has 14 amino acids. The chain couples TRBV9 to TRBJ1-3; perhaps TRBD1 as D (5 bases). The specimen was peripheral blood. This clonotype was sampled from a woman in her sixties with acute or convalescent COVID-19. CDR3 sequence: CASSVTRAGNTIYF. CDR3 DNA: TGTGCCAGCAGCGTCACCAGGGCTGGAAACACCATATATTTT.